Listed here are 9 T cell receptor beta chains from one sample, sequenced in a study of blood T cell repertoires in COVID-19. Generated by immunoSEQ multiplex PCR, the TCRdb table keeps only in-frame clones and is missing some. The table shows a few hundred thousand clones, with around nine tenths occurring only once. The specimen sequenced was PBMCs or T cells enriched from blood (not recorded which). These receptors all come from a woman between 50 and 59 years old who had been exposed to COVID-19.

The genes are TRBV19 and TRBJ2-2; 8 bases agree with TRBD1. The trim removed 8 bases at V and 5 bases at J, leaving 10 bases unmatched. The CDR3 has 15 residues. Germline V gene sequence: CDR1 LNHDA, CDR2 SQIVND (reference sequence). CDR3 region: CASALDRGGTGELFF. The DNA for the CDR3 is TGTGCCAGTGCCCTTGACAGGGGCGGGACCGGGGAGCTGTTTTTT.

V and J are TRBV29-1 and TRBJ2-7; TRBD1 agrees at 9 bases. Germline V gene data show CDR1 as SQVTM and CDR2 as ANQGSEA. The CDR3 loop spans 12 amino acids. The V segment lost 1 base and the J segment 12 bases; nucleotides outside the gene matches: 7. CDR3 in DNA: TGCAGCGTTGAAGGGGGGGACAGGGTAATGTACTTC. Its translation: CSVEGGDRVMYF.

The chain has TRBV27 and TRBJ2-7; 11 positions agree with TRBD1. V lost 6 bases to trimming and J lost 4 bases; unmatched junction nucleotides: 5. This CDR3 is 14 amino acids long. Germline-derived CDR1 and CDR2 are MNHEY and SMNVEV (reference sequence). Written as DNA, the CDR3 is TGTGCCAGCAGGACCGGGACAGGGGGTTACGAGCAGTACTTC. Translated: CASRTGTGGYEQYF.

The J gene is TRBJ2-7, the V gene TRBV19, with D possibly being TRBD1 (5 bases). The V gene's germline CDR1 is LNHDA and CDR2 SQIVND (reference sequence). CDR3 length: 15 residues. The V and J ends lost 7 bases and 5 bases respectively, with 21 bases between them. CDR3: CASMDTSKKSHEQYF. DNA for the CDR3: TGTGCCAGTATGGACACGTCTAAGAAGTCCCACGAGCAGTACTTC. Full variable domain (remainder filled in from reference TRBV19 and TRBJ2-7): DGGITQSPKYLFRKEGQNVTLSCEQNLNHDAMYWYRQDPGQGLRLIYYSQIVNDFQKGDIAEGYSVSREKKESFPLTVTSAQKNPTAFYLCASMDTSKKSHEQYFGPGTRLTVT.

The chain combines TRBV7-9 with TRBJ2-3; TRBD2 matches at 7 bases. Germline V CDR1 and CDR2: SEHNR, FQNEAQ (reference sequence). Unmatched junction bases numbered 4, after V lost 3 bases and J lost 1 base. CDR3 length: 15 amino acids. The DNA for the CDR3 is TGTGCCAGCAGCTTCGGCGGGGGAGGCACAGATACGCAGTATTTT. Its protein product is CASSFGGGGTDTQYF.

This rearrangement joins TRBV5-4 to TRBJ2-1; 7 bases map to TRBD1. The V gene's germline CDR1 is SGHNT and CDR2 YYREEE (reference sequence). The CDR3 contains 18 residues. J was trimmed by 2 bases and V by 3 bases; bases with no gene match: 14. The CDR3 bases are TGTGCCAGCAGCTCGACAGGGAAAGGGGCTGGCACCTACAATGAGCAGTTCTTC. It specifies CASSSTGKGAGTYNEQFF.

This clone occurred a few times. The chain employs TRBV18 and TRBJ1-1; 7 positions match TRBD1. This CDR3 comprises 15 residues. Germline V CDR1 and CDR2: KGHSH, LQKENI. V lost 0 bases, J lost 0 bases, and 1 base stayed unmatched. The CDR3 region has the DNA TGTGCCAGCTCACCACCGGACAGGATGAACACTGAAGCTTTCTTT. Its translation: CASSPPDRMNTEAFF.

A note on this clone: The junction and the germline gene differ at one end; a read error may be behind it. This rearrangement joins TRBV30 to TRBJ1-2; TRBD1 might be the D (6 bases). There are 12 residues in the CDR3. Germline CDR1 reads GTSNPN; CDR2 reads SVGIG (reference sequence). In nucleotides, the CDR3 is TGTGCCTGGAGGGTCCGGGACACGGTTATCTACTTC. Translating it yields CAWRVRDTVIYF.

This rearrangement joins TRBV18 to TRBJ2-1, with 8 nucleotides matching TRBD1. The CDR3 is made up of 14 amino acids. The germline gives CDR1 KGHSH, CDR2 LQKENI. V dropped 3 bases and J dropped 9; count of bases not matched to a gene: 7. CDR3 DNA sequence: TGTGCCAGCTCACCCGGACAGGGTTCGACTGAGCAGTTCTTC. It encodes CASSPGQGSTEQFF. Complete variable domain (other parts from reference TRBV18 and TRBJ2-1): NAGVMQNPRHLVRRRGQEARLRCSPMKGHSHVYWYRQLPEEGLKFMVYLQKENIIDESGMPKERFSAEFPKEGPSILRIQQVVRGDSAAYFCASSPGQGSTEQFFGPGTRLTVL.